These 13 T cell receptor beta chains were all obtained from the same sample, sequenced in a study of radiotherapy plus CTLA-4 blockade in lung cancer. Data came from immunoSEQ multiplex PCR; TCRdb stores just in-frame clones and leaves some out. The sample has tens of thousands of clones, roughly three quarters seen once. The sample here was peripheral blood, taken from a patient treated with radiotherapy plus ipilimumab. These receptors were obtained from a human donor with non-small cell lung cancer who had a complete response to radiotherapy plus ipilimumab.

The CDR3 spells CASSSRGGETQYF. The CDR3 DNA reads as TGTGCCAGCAGCTCCAGGGGTGGAGAGACCCAGTACTTC. The rearrangement uses TRBV7-3 and TRBJ2-5, with D possibly being TRBD1 (6 bases). Per germline, CDR1 SGHTA and CDR2 FQGTGA. V shed 4 bases and J shed 4 bases, with 10 bases lying between them. This CDR3 region has 13 residues.

The V gene is TRBV7-9, the J gene TRBJ1-6; 9 bases map to TRBD1. Germline loops: CDR1 SEHNR, CDR2 FQNEAQ (reference sequence). V lost 3 bases to trimming and J lost 8 bases; unmatched junction nucleotides: 14. The CDR3 consists of 18 residues. This chain's CDR3 is CASSFYRGLAVSDSPLHF. The CDR3 DNA sequence: TGTGCCAGCAGCTTTTACAGGGGGCTAGCGGTTTCAGATTCACCCCTCCACTTT.

This chain uses TRBV7-2 with TRBJ2-3; 12 nucleotides match TRBD2. Unmatched junction bases numbered 11, after V lost 4 bases and J lost 6 bases. This CDR3 is 17 amino acids long. Looked up from germline, CDR1 is SGHTA and CDR2 is FQGNSA. Written as DNA, the CDR3 is TGTGCCAGCAGCTACATGACTAGCGGGGGCCCCATGGATACGCAGTATTTT. Amino acids: CASSYMTSGGPMDTQYF.

V and J are TRBV5-6 and TRBJ2-7; 7 bases fit TRBD1. J gave up 4 bases and V 4 bases, and 5 bases lay outside the gene matches. The CDR3 contains 13 residues. Germline V gene sequence: CDR1 SGHDT, CDR2 YYEEEE. The CDR3 sequence: CASSARQGYEQYF. DNA of the CDR3: TGTGCCAGCAGCGCGCGACAGGGATACGAGCAGTACTTC.

The chain links TRBV25-1 to TRBJ2-1; TRBD2 is a possible D gene (5 bases). V dropped 2 bases and J dropped 3 bases, with 8 bases sitting between them. CDR1 and CDR2 (germline): MGHDK, SYGVNS. The CDR3 sequence is 14 residues long. The CDR3 region is CASSETGSYNEQFF. CDR3 bases: TGTGCCAGCAGTGAAACTGGGAGCTACAATGAGCAGTTCTTC.

V gene TRBV5-1 combines with J gene TRBJ2-7; 7 nucleotides align to TRBD2. V gave up 1 base and J gave up 3 bases; unmatched junction bases: 7. Germline V gene lookup returns CDR1 SGHRS and CDR2 YFSETQ. The CDR3 extends over 15 amino acids. The CDR3 region is CASSLMASGIYEQYF. The CDR3 DNA is TGCGCCAGCAGCTTGATGGCTAGCGGAATCTACGAGCAGTACTTC. The whole variable domain, filled in from reference TRBV5-1 and TRBJ2-7, reads KAGVTQTPRYLIKTRGQQVTLSCSPISGHRSVSWYQQTPGQGLQFLFEYFSETQRNKGNFPGRFSGRQFSNSRSEMNVSTLELGDSALYLCASSLMASGIYEQYFGPGTRLTVT.

The count of this clone is one. The rearrangement uses TRBV6-5 and TRBJ2-1; 9 positions agree with TRBD2. CDR1 is MNHEY, CDR2 SVGAGI, per germline. The trim removed 7 bases at V and 10 bases at J, leaving 14 bases unmatched. The CDR3 runs 15 residues. Written as DNA, the CDR3 is TGTGCCAGCAACCTGGGGGGCGGGAGGGCCGGGGAGCAGTTCTTC. Amino acids: CASNLGGGRAGEQFF.

The rearrangement uses TRBV6-5 and TRBJ1-5, with TRBD1 as a possible D gene (5 bases). V lost 5 bases to trimming and J lost 0 bases, with 11 bases between them. This CDR3 has 15 residues. The germline V gene has CDR1 MNHEY and CDR2 SVGAGI. The CDR3 reads CASSNQGFSNQPQHF. In DNA form, the CDR3 reads TGTGCCAGCAGTAACCAGGGCTTTAGCAATCAGCCCCAGCATTTT.

CDR3 coding DNA: TGCGCCAGCAGCGGACCGGGACTGGCAAACTACGAGCAGTACTTC. This sequence encodes CASSGPGLANYEQYF. The chain links TRBV5-1 to TRBJ2-7; D perhaps matches TRBD2 (6 bases). This CDR3 spans 15 amino acids. Looked up from germline, CDR1 is SGHRS and CDR2 is YFSETQ. V gave up 4 bases and J gave up 3 bases, with 17 bases separating them.

The rearrangement links TRBV5-6 to TRBJ1-1; 10 nucleotides align to TRBD1. The CDR3 totals 16 residues. Germline CDR1 SGHDT, CDR2 YYEEEE. V lost 5 bases, J lost 3 bases, and 10 bases stayed unmatched. The CDR3 reads CASRTDRGRIDTEAFF. CDR3 DNA: TGTGCCAGCAGAACCGACAGGGGGCGCATAGACACTGAAGCTTTCTTT.

The V and J genes are TRBV7-9 and TRBJ2-3, with TRBD2 matching over 9 bases. This CDR3 is 14 amino acids long. Germline lookup yields CDR1 SEHNR and CDR2 FQNEAQ (reference sequence). V dropped 5 bases and J dropped 2; count of bases not matched to a gene: 2. CDR3 sequence (DNA): TGTGCCAGCAGCCCTAGCGGGAACACAGATACGCAGTATTTT. Its translation: CASSPSGNTDTQYF.

The V call is TRBV6-5, the J call TRBJ2-3; no clear D gene. Germline V gene sequence: CDR1 MNHEY, CDR2 SVGAGI. This CDR3 has 15 amino acids. V lost 1 base and J lost 1, with 9 bases in between. Here the CDR3 DNA reads TGTGCCAGCAGTTACTTACGAGGTGGCACAGATACGCAGTATTTT. This encodes CASSYLRGGTDTQYF.

This chain joins TRBV5-4 and TRBJ2-3; the D gene is possibly TRBD2 (7 bases). The CDR3 is 15 residues long. Germline V gives CDR1 SGHNT, CDR2 YYREEE (reference sequence). Trimming took 0 bases from V and 6 from J, leaving 14 bases between them. CDR3 residues: CASSLGGLAEDTQYF. CDR3 coding DNA: TGTGCCAGCAGCTTGGGGGGGCTAGCGGAGGATACGCAGTATTTT. The full variable domain, completed using reference TRBV5-4 and TRBJ2-3, is ETGVTQSPTHLIKTRGQQVTLRCSSQSGHNTVSWYQQALGQGPQFIFQYYREEENGRGNFPPRFSGLQFPNYSSELNVNALELDDSALYLCASSLGGLAEDTQYFGPGTRLTVL.